This record covers a single T cell receptor (beta chain). These data are taken from a study of neurological immune-mediated disorders. CDR1 and CDR2 from the germline V gene are MNHEY and SMNVEV (reference sequence). The CDR3 loop spans 15 amino acids. Trimming removed 3 bases from V and 0 bases from J, with 8 bases in between. TCRdb called the 5' RACE reads again in MiXCR, with one record for every CDR3 protein. The data show 71,000 or so distinct CDR3 sequences, approximately 5% seen once. Sequencing was carried out using PBMCs. The rearrangement joins TRBV27 to TRBJ1-4; D remains unclear. The source is a woman aged 30 to 39 with multiple sclerosis. CDR3 nucleotide sequence: TGTGCCAGCAGTTTTTGGGGATCAACTAATGAAAAACTGTTTTTT. It codes for CASSFWGSTNEKLFF. Full variable domain (outside the CDR3, taken from reference TRBV27 and TRBJ1-4): EAQVTQNPRYLITVTGKKLTVTCSQNMNHEYMSWYRQDPGLGLRQIYYSMNVEVTDKGDVPEGYKVSRKEKRNFPLILESPSPNQTSLYFCASSFWGSTNEKLFFGSGTQLSVL.